These T cell receptor beta chains were read from a single sample in a study of beta chain features in type 1 diabetes. Sequencing used immunoSEQ multiplex PCR; TCRdb keeps in-frame clones, though not all of them. Altogether 90,000 to 110,000 clones are present, around 40% being singletons, with the ten largest covering 0.065%. Sequenced input: stem cell memory CD4+ T cells from blood. The source is a woman aged 18-29 years in good health. Both conserved end residues are part of each CDR3. Each record gives: J gene, V gene, CDR3 protein.

J: TRBJ2-7
V: TRBV7-2
CDR3: CASSLQGTSYEQYF

J: TRBJ2-6
V: TRBV19
CDR3: CASSTSAFGMGGANVLTF

J: TRBJ2-6
V: TRBV7-2
CDR3: CASRGSGANVLTF

J: TRBJ1-5
V: TRBV30
CDR3: CACSGGVDSNQPQHF

J: TRBJ2-1
V: TRBV20-1
CDR3: CSARTAWGSFF

J: TRBJ2-3
V: TRBV29-1
CDR3: CSAGQHTDTQYF

J: TRBJ2-1
V: TRBV18
CDR3: CASSPRSGINEQFF

J: TRBJ1-2
V: TRBV19
CDR3: CATGQGAVNGYTF

J: TRBJ1-3
V: TRBV5-6
CDR3: CASSLLGETGNTIYF

J: TRBJ1-2
V: TRBV4-2
CDR3: CASSHSRAQGGYGYTF

J: TRBJ2-7
V: TRBV7-8
CDR3: CASKQRGSYEQYF

J: TRBJ2-3
V: TRBV6-5
CDR3: CASSTRRQGWDTQYF

J: TRBJ2-7
V: TRBV5-6
CDR3: CASSFFSEQYF

J: TRBJ2-1
V: TRBV10-3
CDR3: CAISDSGTNLSSYNEQFF

J: TRBJ2-2
V: TRBV25-1
CDR3: CASSRTGTGELFF

J: TRBJ2-1
V: TRBV28
CDR3: CASSFQRSYNEQFF